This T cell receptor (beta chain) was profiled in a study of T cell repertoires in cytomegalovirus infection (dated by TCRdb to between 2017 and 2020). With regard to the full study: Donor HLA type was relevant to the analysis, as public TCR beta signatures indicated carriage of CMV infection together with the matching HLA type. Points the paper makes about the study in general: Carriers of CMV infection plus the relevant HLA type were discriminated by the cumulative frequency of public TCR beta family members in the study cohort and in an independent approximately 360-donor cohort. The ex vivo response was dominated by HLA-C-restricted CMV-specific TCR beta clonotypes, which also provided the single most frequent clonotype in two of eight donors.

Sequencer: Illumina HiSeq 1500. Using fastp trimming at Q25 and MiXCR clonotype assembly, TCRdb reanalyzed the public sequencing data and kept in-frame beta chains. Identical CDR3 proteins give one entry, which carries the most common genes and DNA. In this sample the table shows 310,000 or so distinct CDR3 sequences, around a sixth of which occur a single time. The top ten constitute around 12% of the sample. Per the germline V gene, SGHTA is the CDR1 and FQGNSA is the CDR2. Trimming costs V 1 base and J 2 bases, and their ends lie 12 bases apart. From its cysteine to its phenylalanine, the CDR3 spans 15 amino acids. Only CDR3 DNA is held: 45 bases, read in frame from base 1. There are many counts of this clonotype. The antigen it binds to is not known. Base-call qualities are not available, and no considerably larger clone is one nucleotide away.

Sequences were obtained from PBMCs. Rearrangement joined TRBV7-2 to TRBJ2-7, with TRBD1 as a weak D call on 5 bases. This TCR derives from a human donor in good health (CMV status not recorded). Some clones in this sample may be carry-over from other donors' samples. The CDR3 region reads CASSLETAFAYEQYF. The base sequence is TGTGCCAGCAGCTTAGAGACAGCCTTTGCCTACGAGCAGTACTTC.